The rows below give T cell receptor beta chains drawn from one sample of a study of beta chain features in type 1 diabetes. Here immunoSEQ multiplex PCR was the method, and the copy in TCRdb shows in-frame clones only, minus some. Here the sample spans approximately 400,000 clones, over 13% being singletons. The sequenced sample was naive CD4+ T cells from blood. The receptors were gathered from a woman younger than 30 in good health. CDR3s include the opening cysteine and the closing phenylalanine or tryptophan. Fields, in order: clone size, D gene, V gene, J gene, CDR3 DNA, CDR3 protein. A D gene is named only where the DNA matches it firmly. The size of a clone is reported for some rows only, either as once, few or many, or as a class for expanded clones.

-	-	TRBV7-2	TRBJ2-3	TGTGCCAGCAGCTTTGGGGCCACAGATACGCAGTATTTT	CASSFGATDTQYF
-	TRBD2	TRBV7-9	TRBJ2-7	TGTGCCAGCAGTTTATACGGGACTAGGGCTCACGAGCAGTACTTC	CASSLYGTRAHEQYF
-	TRBD1	TRBV2	TRBJ2-7	TGTGCCAGCAATATTGGGACAGGGGCCTACGAGCAGTACTTC	CASNIGTGAYEQYF
few	-	TRBV2	TRBJ2-1	TGTGCCAGCACAGCGTACAATGAGCAGTTCTTC	CASTAYNEQFF
once	-	TRBV4-1	TRBJ1-1	TGCGCCAGCAGCCAAGTTGTTCCTCAGGGGCGGAACACTGAAGCTTTCTTT	CASSQVVPQGRNTEAFF
few	-	TRBV5-4	TRBJ1-1	TGTGCCAGCAGCTTGGTAGGTGGCGGGGTTATGGCTGAAGCTTTCTTT	CASSLVGGGVMAEAFF
few	-	TRBV6-5	TRBJ2-1	TGTGCCAGCAGCGCCCAGGGCGGGATTAGGGGTGAGCAGTTCTTC	CASSAQGGIRGEQFF
-	TRBD1	TRBV4-2	TRBJ1-5	TGTGCCAGCAGCCAAACATCAGGGGGTCAGCCCCAGCATTTT	CASSQTSGGQPQHF
few	TRBD2	TRBV29-1	TRBJ2-3	TGCAGCGTGCGGTCTAGCGGAACAGATACGCAGTATTTT	CSVRSSGTDTQYF
-	TRBD1	TRBV25-1	TRBJ2-7	TGTGCCACCACGGTGACAGGGGCTACCTACGAGCAGTACTTC	CATTVTGATYEQYF
-	TRBD2	TRBV28	TRBJ2-1	TGTGCCAGCACCCCGACTAGCGGGGGCTACAATGAGCAGTTCTTC	CASTPTSGGYNEQFF
-	-	TRBV6-1	TRBJ1-3	TGTGCCAGCAGTGAAGCGTGGGGACTATCAGGAAACACCATATATTTT	CASSEAWGLSGNTIYF
-	-	TRBV9	TRBJ2-3	TGTGCCAGCAGCCTTGATGGCCTGACTAGTGTGCAGTATTTT	CASSLDGLTSVQYF
few	TRBD1	TRBV6-5	TRBJ2-7	TGTGCCAGCAGTTACGGGACAGGGGGCTACGAGCAGTACTTC	CASSYGTGGYEQYF
-	-	TRBV7-2	TRBJ1-1	TGTGCCAGCAGCTTAGTAGCACTGAACACTGAAGCTTTCTTT	CASSLVALNTEAFF
-	TRBD1	TRBV23-1	TRBJ2-3	TGCGCCAGCAGACCCGGGACAGCTAAAGGGACAGATACGCAGTATTTT	CASRPGTAKGTDTQYF